In this sample, the clone carrying this TCR beta chain turned up many times. The sample belongs to a study of molecular identifiers for immune sequencing clone quantification. TCRdb reprocessed the PCR reads via MiXCR and lists one record per CDR3 protein. The data hold about 500,000 distinct CDR3 sequences, with roughly 23% observed a single time. Unmatched junction bases numbered 8, after V lost 4 bases and J lost 4 bases. Germline V gene lookup returns CDR1 SGDLS and CDR2 YYNGEE. The CDR3 contains 17 residues. The sequenced material came from naive CD8+ T cells from blood, with Jurkat cell RNA spiked in. Described subset: FACS-sorted CD8+CD4-CCR7+CD45RA+ naive T cells. The chain joins TRBV9 to TRBJ2-3, with 14 bases lining up with TRBD2. The sequence was collected from a human donor in good health. Some libraries in this study had Jurkat cell RNA spiked in. The CDR3 protein is CASSMTSGGAVADTQYF. In DNA, the CDR3 is TGTGCCAGCAGCATGACTAGCGGGGGGGCCGTCGCAGATACGCAGTATTTT.